This is a list of T cell receptor beta chains from one sample in a study of blood T cell repertoires in COVID-19. Clones were read by immunoSEQ multiplex PCR, and TCRdb kept only the in-frame ones, dropping some. The top ten hold 4.4% of the sample, which has some 200,000 clones, more than 75% seen once. Sequencing used peripheral blood. The receptors were gathered from a man aged 45-65 years with acute or convalescent COVID-19. Each CDR3 is given with its conserved first and last residue. The D gene is left open where the match is weak. A clone size is listed for some rows: how often the clone was seen (once, few, many), or a class if it is expanded.

J	D	size	V	DNA	CDR3
TRBJ2-1	TRBD1	NA	TRBV19	TGTGCCAGTAGTACTATCAGGACAGGGGGCAATGAGCAGTTCTTC	CASSTIRTGGNEQFF
TRBJ2-5	NA	few	TRBV5-1	TGCGCCAGCAGCTTAACCGGGACTGCTAAAGAGACCCAGTACTTC	CASSLTGTAKETQYF
TRBJ1-4	TRBD1	NA	TRBV19	TGTGCCAGTAGTATAGCCCGACAGGGGCGGGGACTGTTTTTT	CASSIARQGRGLFF
TRBJ1-5	NA	NA	TRBV15	TGTGCCACCAGCATAGGCAGGGCTCAGCCCCAGCATTTT	CATSIGRAQPQHF
TRBJ1-5	NA	NA	TRBV6-1	TGTGCCAGCAGTGAAGCCAGCGGAAGACTGCCCCAGCATTTT	CASSEASGRLPQHF
TRBJ1-1	NA	few	TRBV5-1	TGCGCCAGCAGCTTGGCGGGGGGCGCGAAGGTCTTAGCTTTCTTT	CASSLAGGAKVLAFF
TRBJ2-7	TRBD2	NA	TRBV10-3	TGTGCCATCAGCCGCGGGGGTCCATACTACGAGCAGTACTTC	CAISRGGPYYEQYF
TRBJ2-7	TRBD1	NA	TRBV18	TGTGCCAGCTCACCACGGAGACAGGGCGCTTACGAGCAGTACTTC	CASSPRRQGAYEQYF
TRBJ1-1	NA	NA	TRBV2	TGTGCCAGCAGCCCTCGGGGGAGGAACACTGAAGCTTTCTTT	CASSPRGRNTEAFF
TRBJ2-6	NA	NA	TRBV3-1/TRBV3-2	TGTGCCAGCAGTCGTACAGGCACCGGGGCCAACGTCCTGACTTTC	CASSRTGTGANVLTF
TRBJ2-7	NA	NA	TRBV7-9	TGTGCCAGCACGGTCGGCAGGACAGACTCCTACGAGCAGTACTTC	CASTVGRTDSYEQYF
TRBJ1-2	NA	NA	TRBV19	TGTGCCAGTAGTTCCCTCAGTCCTCTCTATGGCTACACCTTC	CASSSLSPLYGYTF
TRBJ1-3	NA	few	TRBV5-1	TGCGCCAGCAGCGATCTAAGCTCTGGAAACACCATATATTTT	CASSDLSSGNTIYF
TRBJ1-6	NA	NA	TRBV11-2	TGTGCCAGCAGCTTAGCGGGGTCGGATTCACCCCTCCACTTT	CASSLAGSDSPLHF
TRBJ2-7	TRBD1	few	TRBV7-3	TGTGCCAGCAGCTCGAGTCCGGGACAGGAGGGTGAGCAGTACTTC	CASSSSPGQEGEQYF